These 8 T cell receptor beta chains came from one sample sequenced in a study of blood T cell repertoires in COVID-19. Some clones are missing from TCRdb's copy, which holds only in-frame ones; the method was immunoSEQ multiplex PCR. The sample holds 90,000 to 130,000 clones; 88% are singletons and the top ten take 2% to 3%. Input material: peripheral blood. Source of these receptors: a human donor in a cohort sampled during active COVID-19.

The chain couples TRBV5-5 to TRBJ1-5; possibly TRBD1 for D (5 bases). CDR3 length: 14 residues. Germline lookup yields CDR1 SGHKS and CDR2 YYEKEE (reference sequence). V lost 0 bases, J lost 7 bases, and 11 bases lay in between. The DNA for the CDR3 is TGTGCCAGCAGCTTGGTAGGGGATGGGCAGCCCCAGCATTTT. It yields the protein CASSLVGDGQPQHF.

V gene TRBV18 combines with J gene TRBJ1-1; the D is unclear. The CDR3 spans 13 residues. Germline assignment: CDR1 KGHSH and CDR2 LQKENI. V gave up 2 bases and J gave up 11 bases, with 15 bases separating them. CDR3 bases: TGTGCCAGCTCACCAGCGGCCCTGAGAGAGGCTTTCTTT. This gives the protein CASSPAALREAFF.

In nucleotides, the CDR3 is TGTGCCAGCAGCCGAGGCCCGGAGCTAAGGGGTGTCTGGACCCAGTACTTC. Translation gives CASSRGPELRGVWTQYF. V and J are TRBV27 and TRBJ2-5, with D possibly TRBD1 on 5 matching bases. CDR1 and CDR2 (germline): MNHEY, SMNVEV (reference sequence). This CDR3 has 17 amino acids. V was cut by 6 bases and J by 7 bases, with 27 bases left in between.

The rearrangement joins TRBV18 to TRBJ2-1; 8 nucleotides line up with TRBD2. V gave up 0 bases and J gave up 2 bases; unmatched junction bases: 9. Germline-derived CDR1 and CDR2 are KGHSH and LQKENI. This CDR3 region has 18 residues. CDR3 DNA sequence: TGTGCCAGCTCACCACCGACTAGCGCCTCCTATACCTACAATGAGCAGTTCTTC. As protein: CASSPPTSASYTYNEQFF.

The chain employs TRBV25-1 and TRBJ1-2; 7 bases align to TRBD1. The CDR3 totals 18 residues. Germline CDR1 is MGHDK and CDR2 is SYGVNS. Germline trimming cut 2 bases from V and 3 bases from J; bases unmatched to any gene: 15. The CDR3, as DNA: TGTGCCAGCAGTGAAATGGGACAGATTTCCTCGGGGTACTATGGCTACACCTTC. This encodes CASSEMGQISSGYYGYTF.

This rearrangement joins TRBV11-1 to TRBJ2-1, with TRBD2 matching over 8 bases. Germline V gene data show CDR1 as SGHAT and CDR2 as FQDESV (reference sequence). The CDR3 extends over 15 amino acids. Trimming removed 1 base from V and 7 bases from J; junction bases left unmatched: 6. Here the CDR3 DNA reads TGTGCCAGCAGCTTAGGTCCGGGAGGGCAAAATGAGCAGTTCTTC. Translating gives CASSLGPGGQNEQFF.

The CDR3 loop reads CASSLGSTTEAFF. CDR3 DNA sequence: TGTGCCAGCAGCCTGGGGAGTACCACTGAAGCTTTCTTT. The chain couples TRBV11-3 to TRBJ1-1, with D uncertain. V shed 5 bases and J shed 4 bases, with 11 bases lying between them. Germline V gene lookup returns CDR1 SGHNT and CDR2 YENEEA. The CDR3 spans 13 residues.

The V call is TRBV2, the J call TRBJ1-4; D perhaps matches TRBD1 (5 bases). The V end lost 3 bases, the J end lost 7 bases, and 12 bases lay between the germline ends. The CDR3 spans 14 residues. Germline values: CDR1 SNHLY, CDR2 FYNNEI. CDR3: CASSDPQGIEKLFF. The CDR3 DNA reads TGTGCCAGCAGTGACCCCCAGGGAATTGAAAAACTGTTTTTT.